Below, 16 T cell receptor beta chains from the same sample are listed, as sequenced in a study of CD8 T cells in Susac syndrome. Reverse transcription of about 0.5 to 1 ug RNA was carried out with random hexamers. TCRdb recomputed calls from the immunoSEQ multiplex PCR reads with MiXCR, one row per CDR3 protein. The sample shows 75,000 to 100,000 distinct CDR3 sequences, approximately 94% of them seen only once. Material for sequencing was CD8+ T cells from PBMCs. The receptors stem from a human donor in good health.

The chain employs TRBV6-5 and TRBJ2-2; D might be TRBD2 (6 bases). Per germline, CDR1 MNHEY and CDR2 SVGAGI. The CDR3 sequence is 15 residues long. V was trimmed by 3 bases and J by 4 bases, leaving 12 bases between them. The CDR3 nucleotides are TGTGCCAGCAGTTATGCTAGCGTGGGCACCGGGGAGCTGTTTTTT. Its protein product is CASSYASVGTGELFF.

The chain uses TRBV5-6 and TRBJ2-3, with 16 bases that match TRBD2. V lost 1 base and J lost 3; bases outside the gene matches: 5. In germline, CDR1 is SGHDT, CDR2 YYEEEE. The CDR3 is 18 amino acids. This chain's CDR3 is CASSLKGLAGGRTDTQYF. The CDR3 DNA follows: TGTGCCAGCAGCTTGAAGGGACTAGCGGGGGGGCGGACAGATACGCAGTATTTT.

This clonotype was seen only a few times. The genes are TRBV9 and TRBJ2-2; a weak D match, TRBD1 (5 bases). There are 16 residues in the CDR3. Looked up from germline, CDR1 is SGDLS and CDR2 is YYNGEE. The V gene lost 0 bases and the J gene lost 5 bases, with 14 bases spanning the gap. The CDR3 spells CASSVGSGPRTGELFF. The CDR3 DNA follows: TGTGCCAGCAGCGTAGGGTCAGGGCCTCGAACCGGGGAGCTGTTTTTT.

A single count supports this clonotype. The chain couples TRBV25-1 to TRBJ2-3, with 12 positions matching TRBD2. V gave up 6 bases and J gave up 0 bases; unmatched junction bases: 7. Per germline, CDR1 MGHDK and CDR2 SYGVNS. The CDR3 extends over 17 amino acids. The CDR3 DNA sequence: TGTGCCAGCAGGCTCGGGACTAGCGGGCCTAGCACAGATACGCAGTATTTT. Its protein is CASRLGTSGPSTDTQYF. The full variable domain, rest sourced from reference TRBV25-1 and TRBJ2-3, is EADIYQTPRYLVIGTGKKITLECSQTMGHDKMYWYQQDPGMELHLIHYSYGVNSTEKGDLSSESTVSRIRTEHFPLTLESARPSHTSQYLCASRLGTSGPSTDTQYFGPGTRLTVL.

The V call is TRBV27, the J call TRBJ2-3; 9 nucleotides line up with TRBD1. CDR3 size: 15 residues. J was trimmed by 3 bases and V by 4 bases; bases with no gene match: 5. Germline assignment: CDR1 MNHEY and CDR2 SMNVEV (reference sequence). CDR3: CASSYRDRETDTQYF. The CDR3, as DNA: TGTGCCAGCAGTTACAGGGACAGGGAGACAGATACGCAGTATTTT.

The V gene is TRBV4-1, the J gene TRBJ1-5; a weak D match, TRBD1 (5 bases). The V end was cut by 7 bases, the J end by 3 bases, with 16 bases between. The germline CDR1 and CDR2 sequences are MGHRA and YSYEKL. This CDR3 has 15 amino acids. The CDR3 region has the DNA TGCGCCAGCACCCTCAGCGACAGCAACAATCAGCCCCAGCATTTT. It codes for CASTLSDSNNQPQHF.

The chain carries TRBV29-1 and TRBJ2-3; TRBD1 matches at 10 bases. J was trimmed by 6 bases and V by 6 bases; bases with no gene match: 3. CDR3 length: 12 residues. CDR1 is SQVTM and CDR2 is ANQGSEA in the germline V gene. The CDR3 region is CSVGQGLDTQYF. In DNA form, the CDR3 reads TGCAGCGTGGGACAGGGGTTGGATACGCAGTATTTT.

This clonotype was picked up one time. The rearrangement joins TRBV12-3 or TRBV12-4 to TRBJ1-2; D is unclear. This CDR3 has 12 amino acids. V lost 0 bases and J lost 4, with 3 bases in between. The CDR3 sequence: CASSLASYGYTF. The CDR3 DNA sequence: TGTGCCAGCAGTTTAGCCAGCTATGGCTACACCTTC.

This rearrangement joins TRBV4-3 to TRBJ1-1; tentatively, D is TRBD1 (5 bases). V dropped 0 bases and J dropped 4 bases, with 9 bases sitting between them. Germline-derived CDR1 and CDR2 are LGHNA and YSLEER. The CDR3 covers 14 residues. The CDR3 sequence is CASSQDLGGTEAFF. The DNA of the CDR3 is TGCGCCAGCAGCCAAGATTTGGGGGGCACTGAAGCTTTCTTT.

This clonotype was observed once. V is TRBV4-1 and J is TRBJ2-7; no reliable D call. Germline values: CDR1 MGHRA, CDR2 YSYEKL. The CDR3 is 13 residues long. V was pared by 1 base and J by 5 bases, with 9 bases between. The CDR3 sequence is CASSQGTLDEQYF. Here the CDR3 DNA reads TGCGCCAGCAGCCAAGGCACTTTGGACGAGCAGTACTTC.

This CDR3 reads CASSLVSGRHYNEQFF. CDR3 bases: TGTGCCAGCAGCTTAGTGTCCGGACGACACTACAATGAGCAGTTCTTC. The rearrangement uses TRBV7-6 and TRBJ2-1; D not resolved. This CDR3 has 16 amino acids. CDR1 and CDR2 (germline): SGHVS, FNYEAQ. V shed 1 base and J shed 3 bases, with 13 bases lying between them.

The gene calls are TRBV5-1 and TRBJ2-2, with D tentatively TRBD2 (5 bases). The CDR3 has 16 amino acids. Trimming removed 4 bases from V and 3 bases from J, with 16 bases in between. Germline values: CDR1 SGHRS, CDR2 YFSETQ. CDR3 bases: TGCGCCAGCAGCCCTTGGAGGCCGGGCGACACCGGGGAGCTGTTTTTT. This encodes CASSPWRPGDTGELFF.

The rearrangement links TRBV9 to TRBJ1-2, with D hard to call. Germline V CDR1 and CDR2: SGDLS, YYNGEE. The CDR3 is 12 residues long. Deletions cut 6 bases from V and 5 bases from J, with 11 bases between. The CDR3 here is CASTKGPYGYTF. Here the CDR3 DNA reads TGTGCCAGCACCAAAGGACCGTATGGCTACACCTTC.

The rearrangement uses TRBV10-2 and TRBJ1-5; unclear D gene. CDR1 and CDR2 from the germline V gene are WSHSY and SAAADI. V was shortened by 2 bases and J by 9 bases, with 11 bases between the two germline ends. The CDR3 loop spans 13 amino acids. The CDR3 coding sequence is TGCGCCAGCAGTGAGGCAAGATCTTCGCCCCAGCATTTT. Translated, it gives CASSEARSSPQHF.

The rearrangement uses TRBV5-1 and TRBJ2-1; 10 nucleotides match TRBD2. The CDR3 consists of 14 residues. CDR1 and CDR2 from the germline V gene are SGHRS and YFSETQ. J was trimmed by 10 bases and V by 6 bases; bases with no gene match: 10. CDR3 sequence reads: CASTDESGRVEQFF. CDR3 DNA: TGCGCCAGCACCGACGAAAGCGGGAGGGTAGAGCAGTTCTTC.

The rearrangement uses TRBV5-6 and TRBJ2-7, with a possible D match to TRBD2 (6 bases). The germline CDR1 and CDR2 sequences are SGHDT and YYEEEE. Trimming took off 3 bases at V and 4 bases at J, with 26 bases between the two ends. The CDR3 length is 18 residues. In DNA, the CDR3 is TGTGCCAGCAGCTCGGCTGTTGGAGGGAAGGGGATGGGTTACGAGCAGTACGTC. Protein: CASSSAVGGKGMGYEQYV.